The clone carrying this TCR beta chain has at least ten counts. Its matching antigen is unknown. The data stem from a study of T-cell memory formation after mild COVID-19. Amplification by 5'RACE using constant-segment primers produced TCR alpha and TCR beta cDNA libraries that carried sample barcodes and UMIs. From the 5' RACE reads, TCRdb called clonotypes with MiXCR, one entry per CDR3 protein. The table shows 200,000 to 250,000 distinct CDR3 sequences, with roughly 9.4% occurring only once. Study-wide points: Later expanders leaned CD4+, whereas clones that contracted between day 15 and 85 were balanced CD4/CD8. Among contracting clones, CD4+ were mainly CM/EM and CD8+ enriched in EMRA. Memory sampled before infection contained some responding clones, suggesting cross-reactive memory joined.

V shed 2 bases, J shed 6 bases, and the junction held 5 bases outside the gene matches. The germline CDR1 and CDR2 sequences are ENHRY and SYGVKD. This CDR3 comprises 15 residues. This chain links TRBV10-3 with TRBJ2-1; 9 bases are a match to TRBD1. The TCR comes from a man in his late teens or twenties who had mild COVID-19 (a few samples of this study predate the infection). Cell type and time point are not known. The sample taken for sequencing was PBMCs or a T cell subset sorted from them (not recorded which). The CDR3, as DNA: TGTGCCATCAGTGAGGCGGGGACAGGGATCAATGAGCAGTTCTTC. Translation gives CAISEAGTGINEQFF.